This entry concerns a single T cell receptor (beta chain). Its antigen is not known. V lost 4 bases, J lost 7 bases, and 8 bases lay in between. The germline CDR1 and CDR2 sequences are MNHEY and SVGEGT. This CDR3 spans 12 amino acids. The source of the sample is a study of T cell repertoires in cytomegalovirus infection. TCRdb fed the reads into MiXCR, producing one record per CDR3 protein. Seen here are some 70,000 distinct CDR3 sequences, 22% observed once, and the top ten hold over 70%. The sequenced sample was PBMCs, sequenced either directly or after in vitro stimulation (not recorded which). The V gene is TRBV6-2 or TRBV6-3, the J gene TRBJ2-1; D gene unclear. This TCR derives from a human donor in good health (CMV status not recorded). Some clones in this sample may be carry-over from other donors' samples. CDR3 bases: TGTGCCAGCAGTTTTAGTTGGAATGAGCAGTTCTTC. It yields the protein CASSFSWNEQFF.